The 3 T cell receptor beta chains given below trace back to one sample, sequenced in a study of T cell responses to AZD1222 COVID-19 vaccine. Sequenced by immunoSEQ multiplex PCR; TCRdb stores in-frame clones only, minus some. The sample has some 120,000 clones; roughly 91% are singletons. The sample here was peripheral blood, taken on day 0 of AZD1222 vaccination. These receptors originate from an adult in good health.

A note on this clone: Additional DNA sequences in this sample encode the identical CDR3. The chain carries TRBV7-9 and TRBJ2-7; a possible D gene is TRBD1 (5 bases). This CDR3 has 12 residues. Trimming removed 5 bases from V and 0 bases from J, with 5 bases in between. Looked up from germline, CDR1 is SEHNR and CDR2 is FQNEAQ (reference sequence). DNA for the CDR3: TGTGCCAGCAGCCAGGGCTCCTACGAGCAGTACTTC. Its protein product is CASSQGSYEQYF.

The genes are TRBV3-1 (or the pseudogene TRBV3-2) and TRBJ1-2, with 8 bases lining up with TRBD1. After removal of 5 bases from V and 5 bases from J, the junction contained 13 bases not matched to a gene. Germline assignment: CDR1 LGHDT and CDR2 YNNKEL (reference sequence). CDR3 length: 16 amino acids. CDR3 sequence: CASSSTSGGASYGYTF. CDR3 coding DNA: TGTGCCAGCAGCTCTACCTCAGGGGGCGCAAGTTATGGCTACACCTTC.

The chain joins TRBV4-2 to TRBJ1-1, with 8 nucleotides matching TRBD1. Germline values: CDR1 LGHNA, CDR2 YNFKEQ. With 3 bases clipped from V and 5 bases from J, the junction kept 8 bases outside the gene matches. The length of the CDR3 is 15 residues. The CDR3 sequence is CASSHPGQGATEAFF. CDR3 in DNA: TGTGCCAGCAGCCACCCGGGTCAGGGGGCGACTGAAGCTTTCTTT.